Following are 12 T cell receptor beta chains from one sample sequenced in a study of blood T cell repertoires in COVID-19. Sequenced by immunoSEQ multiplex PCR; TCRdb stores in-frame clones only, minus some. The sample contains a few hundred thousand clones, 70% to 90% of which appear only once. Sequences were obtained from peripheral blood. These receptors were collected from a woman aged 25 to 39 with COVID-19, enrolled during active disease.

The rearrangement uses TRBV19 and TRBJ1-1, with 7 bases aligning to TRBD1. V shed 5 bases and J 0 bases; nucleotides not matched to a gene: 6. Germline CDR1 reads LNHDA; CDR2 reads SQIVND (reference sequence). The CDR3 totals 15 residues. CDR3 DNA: TGTGCCAGTAGTGGAAGGGACAGATTGAACACTGAAGCTTTCTTT. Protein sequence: CASSGRDRLNTEAFF. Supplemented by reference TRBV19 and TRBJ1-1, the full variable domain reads DGGITQSPKYLFRKEGQNVTLSCEQNLNHDAMYWYRQDPGQGLRLIYYSQIVNDFQKGDIAEGYSVSREKKESFPLTVTSAQKNPTAFYLCASSGRDRLNTEAFFGQGTRLTVV.

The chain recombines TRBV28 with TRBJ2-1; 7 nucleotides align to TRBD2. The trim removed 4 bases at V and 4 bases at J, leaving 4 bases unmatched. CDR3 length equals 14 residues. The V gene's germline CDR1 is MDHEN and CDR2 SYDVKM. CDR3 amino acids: CASSSLAVYNEQFF. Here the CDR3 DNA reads TGTGCCAGCAGTTCGCTAGCGGTTTACAATGAGCAGTTCTTC. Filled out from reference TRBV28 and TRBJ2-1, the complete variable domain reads DVKVTQSSRYLVKRTGEKVFLECVQDMDHENMFWYRQDPGLGLRLIYFSYDVKMKEKGDIPEGYSVSREKKERFSLILESASTNQTSMYLCASSSLAVYNEQFFGPGTRLTVL.

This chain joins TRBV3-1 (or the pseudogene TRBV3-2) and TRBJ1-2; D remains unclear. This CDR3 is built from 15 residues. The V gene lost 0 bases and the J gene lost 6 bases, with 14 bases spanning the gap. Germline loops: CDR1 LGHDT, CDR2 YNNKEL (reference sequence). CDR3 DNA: TGTGCCAGCAGCCAAGATCCAACTACGCTGGATGGCTACACCTTC. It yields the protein CASSQDPTTLDGYTF.

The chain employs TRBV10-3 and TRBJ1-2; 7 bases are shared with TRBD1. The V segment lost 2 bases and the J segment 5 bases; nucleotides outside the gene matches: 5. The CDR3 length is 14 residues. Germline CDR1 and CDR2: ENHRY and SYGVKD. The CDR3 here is CAISEPGTDYGYTF. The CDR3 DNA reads TGTGCCATCAGTGAGCCCGGGACAGATTATGGCTACACCTTC.

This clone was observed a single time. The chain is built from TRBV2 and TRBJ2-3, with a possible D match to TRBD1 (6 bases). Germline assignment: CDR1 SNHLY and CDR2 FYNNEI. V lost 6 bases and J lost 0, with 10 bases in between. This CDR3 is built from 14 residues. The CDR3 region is CASSLGQSTDTQYF. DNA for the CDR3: TGTGCCAGCAGCCTAGGACAGAGCACAGATACGCAGTATTTT.

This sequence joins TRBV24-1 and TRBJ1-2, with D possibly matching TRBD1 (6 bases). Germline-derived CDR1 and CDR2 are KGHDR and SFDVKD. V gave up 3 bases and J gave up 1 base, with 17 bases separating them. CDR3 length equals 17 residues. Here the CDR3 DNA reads TGTGCCACCAGTGATACTGTGGGGGCAGGCCTTAACTATGGCTACACCTTC. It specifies CATSDTVGAGLNYGYTF.

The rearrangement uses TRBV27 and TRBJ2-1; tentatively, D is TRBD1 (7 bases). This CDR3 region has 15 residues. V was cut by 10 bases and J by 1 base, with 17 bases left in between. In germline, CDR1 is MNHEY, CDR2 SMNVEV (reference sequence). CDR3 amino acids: CATQGGSGSYNEQFF. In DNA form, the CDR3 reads TGTGCCACTCAGGGGGGTTCAGGGTCCTACAATGAGCAGTTCTTC.

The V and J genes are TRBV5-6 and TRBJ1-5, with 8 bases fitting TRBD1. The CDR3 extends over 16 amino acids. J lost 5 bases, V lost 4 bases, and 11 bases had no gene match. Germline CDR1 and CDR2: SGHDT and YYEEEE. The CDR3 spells CASSRWTGPIDQPQHF. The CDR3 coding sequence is TGTGCCAGCAGCCGATGGACAGGGCCCATCGATCAGCCCCAGCATTTT.

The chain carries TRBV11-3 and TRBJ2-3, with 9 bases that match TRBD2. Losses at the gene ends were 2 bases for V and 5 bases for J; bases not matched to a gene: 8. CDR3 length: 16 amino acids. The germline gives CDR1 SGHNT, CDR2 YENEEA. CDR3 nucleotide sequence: TGTGCCAGCAGCTTATTTGCGGGAGGGCTCGGAGATACGCAGTATTTT. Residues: CASSLFAGGLGDTQYF.

CDR3 loop: CASSLWTGGTQYF. The CDR3 DNA is TGCGCCAGCAGCTTATGGACAGGGGGGACCCAGTACTTC. V and J are TRBV5-1 and TRBJ2-5; 10 bases align to TRBD1. With V trimmed by 2 bases and J by 7 bases, 2 bases remained unmatched. The germline CDR1 and CDR2 sequences are SGHRS and YFSETQ. This CDR3 is 13 amino acids long.

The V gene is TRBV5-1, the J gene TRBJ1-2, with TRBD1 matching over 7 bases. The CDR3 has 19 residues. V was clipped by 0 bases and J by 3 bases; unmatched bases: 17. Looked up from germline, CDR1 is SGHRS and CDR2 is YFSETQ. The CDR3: CASSLAGGKVMDGYYGYTF. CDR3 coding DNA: TGCGCCAGCAGCTTGGCAGGGGGGAAGGTAATGGACGGGTACTATGGCTACACCTTC.

Here the CDR3 DNA reads TGTGCCAGCAGCCAACCCCCCGGGACAGACTCCTACGAGCAGTACTTC. This encodes CASSQPPGTDSYEQYF. The rearrangement uses TRBV7-6 and TRBJ2-7; 7 bases map to TRBD1. J was trimmed by 0 bases and V by 5 bases; bases with no gene match: 10. The CDR3 length is 16 residues. Germline V gene lookup returns CDR1 SGHVS and CDR2 FNYEAQ.